The next 10 T cell receptor beta chains were all read from a single sample in a study of cytomegalovirus exposure and HLA in healthy donors. PCR was performed using 60 Vbeta and 13 Jbeta primers. Clones were sequenced by immunoSEQ multiplex PCR, and TCRdb holds only the in-frame ones, with some missing. Here the sample table reports approximately 190,000 clones. Sequencing was carried out using PBMCs. These receptors were obtained from a boy aged 5-17 years in good health and CMV-seronegative.

As for this clone: One junction end disagrees with the germline gene, perhaps due to a read error. This chain uses TRBV28 with TRBJ2-1, with 9 bases that match TRBD2. CDR1 MDHEN and CDR2 SYDVKM come from the germline V gene. This CDR3 comprises 15 residues. The CDR3 loop reads CASILIAGAGNEQFF. The CDR3 nucleotides read TGTGCCAGCATTTTAATAGCGGGGGCGGGGAATGAGCAGTTCTTC.

The chain is built from TRBV9 and TRBJ2-3, with D unresolved. Germline lookup yields CDR1 SGDLS and CDR2 YYNGEE. The CDR3 is made up of 14 amino acids. Between the trimmed V and J ends, which lost 0 bases and 1 base, there was a span of 6 bases. In nucleotides, the CDR3 is TGTGCCAGCAGCGTAGCCCTCGGCACAGATACGCAGTATTTT. The encoded protein is CASSVALGTDTQYF.

V usage is TRBV4-3 and J usage is TRBJ2-1; 9 bases line up with TRBD2. The V and J ends lost 4 bases and 4 bases, in that order; junction bases with no gene match: 11. CDR1 LGHNA and CDR2 YSLEER come from the germline V gene. CDR3 size: 17 residues. In DNA form, the CDR3 reads TGCGCCAGCAGCCCCCACCCCCCTAGCGGGGATTACAATGAGCAGTTCTTC. Translation: CASSPHPPSGDYNEQFF.

The chain recombines TRBV30 with TRBJ2-2; possible D gene TRBD2, 7 bases. The CDR3 extends over 15 amino acids. V lost 4 bases to trimming and J lost 3 bases, with 15 bases between them. Per germline, CDR1 GTSNPN and CDR2 SVGIG (reference sequence). The CDR3: CAWIVGGADTGELFF. The CDR3 bases are TGTGCCTGGATCGTGGGGGGGGCGGACACCGGGGAGCTGTTTTTT.

The CDR3 sequence: CASSLRNSPLHF. The CDR3 coding sequence is TGTGCCAGCAGCTTGCGTAATTCACCCCTCCACTTT. The chain has TRBV5-6 and TRBJ1-6, with no clear D. Germline V gene sequence: CDR1 SGHDT, CDR2 YYEEEE. The CDR3 length is 12 residues. Trimming left V 1 base short and J 6 bases short, with 2 bases between.

As DNA, the CDR3 is TGTGCCAGCAGACGCCGACAGGGCCTTCACACTGAAGCTTTCTTT. Protein: CASRRRQGLHTEAFF. V and J are TRBV6-5 and TRBJ1-1; 7 bases agree with TRBD1. The CDR3 is 15 residues long. V trimming: 6 bases; J trimming: 3 bases; junction bases outside the gene matches: 10. Germline CDR1 is MNHEY and CDR2 is SVGAGI.

This chain links TRBV6-5 with TRBJ1-6; D remains unclear. V shed 6 bases and J shed 8 bases, with 8 bases lying between them. The V gene's germline CDR1 is MNHEY and CDR2 SVGAGI. The CDR3 loop spans 12 amino acids. Here the CDR3 reads CASRAAYSPLHF. The CDR3 DNA follows: TGTGCCAGCAGAGCTGCCTATTCACCCCTCCACTTT.

The chain has TRBV5-1 and TRBJ2-1; TRBD1 matches 7 bases. The CDR3 loop spans 14 amino acids. V shed 0 bases and J 9 bases; nucleotides not matched to a gene: 6. Per germline, CDR1 SGHRS and CDR2 YFSETQ. CDR3 in DNA: TGCGCCAGCAGCTTGGCCGGTACAGGGGTTGAGCAGTTCTTC. Encoded protein: CASSLAGTGVEQFF.

V and J are TRBV7-2 and TRBJ1-5, with D maybe TRBD1 (5 bases). CDR1 SGHTA and CDR2 FQGNSA come from the germline V gene. Deletions cut 4 bases from V and 4 bases from J, with 11 bases between. The CDR3 runs 14 residues. The CDR3, as DNA: TGTGCCAGCAGCTCAAATTCAGGGAATCAGCCCCAGCATTTT. This gives the protein CASSSNSGNQPQHF.

The rearrangement joins TRBV30 to TRBJ1-1; no clear D gene. Germline V gives CDR1 GTSNPN, CDR2 SVGIG (reference sequence). V gave up 0 bases and J gave up 7 bases, with 12 bases separating them. The CDR3 covers 13 residues. The CDR3 nucleotides read TGTGCCTGGAGTGTTTTGAGGCGGAATGAAGCTTTCTTT. It yields the protein CAWSVLRRNEAFF.